A single sample is the source of the 4 T cell receptor beta chains below, sequenced in a study of shared clonotypes between healthy human individuals. The assay was immunoSEQ multiplex PCR, and TCRdb's table has in-frame clones only and misses some. The data contain about 710,000 clones, around 70% of them seen just once; the ten biggest clones take up approximately 1.7%. The specimen was memory CD4+ T cells sorted from blood. Specified subset: CD45RA-negative fraction. The receptor set was obtained from a woman in her 30s in good health.

The chain links TRBV6-6 to TRBJ2-7, with D tentatively TRBD2 (6 bases). The CDR3 is 14 amino acids. Trimming left V 2 bases short and J 7 bases short, with 15 bases between. The germline gives CDR1 MNHNY, CDR2 SVGAGI (reference sequence). CDR3 region: CASSYVPGEREQYF. CDR3 in DNA: TGTGCCAGCAGTTACGTACCGGGAGAGCGTGAGCAGTACTTC.

The V gene is TRBV27, the J gene TRBJ2-3, with 7 bases lining up with TRBD2. The CDR3 runs 14 residues. V lost 4 bases to trimming and J lost 5 bases; unmatched junction nucleotides: 6. Germline CDR1 is MNHEY and CDR2 is SMNVEV (reference sequence). The CDR3 is CASSSRTSLDTQYF. The CDR3 coding sequence is TGTGCCAGCAGTTCACGGACTAGTTTAGATACGCAGTATTTT.

The genes are TRBV4-1 and TRBJ1-4; tentative D call: TRBD1 (6 bases). Germline CDR1 MGHRA, CDR2 YSYEKL. V was cut by 0 bases and J by 8 bases, with 13 bases left in between. The CDR3 runs 15 residues. Here the CDR3 DNA reads TGCGCCAGCAGCCAAGAAGGAACAGGGAGAGAAAAACTGTTTTTT. This gives the protein CASSQEGTGREKLFF.

The gene calls are TRBV29-1 and TRBJ2-7, with 7 bases that match TRBD1. This CDR3 region has 14 residues. V was clipped by 2 bases and J by 2 bases; unmatched bases: 6. From germline, CDR1 is SQVTM and CDR2 ANQGSEA. CDR3 loop: CSVEYSQGAYEQYF. CDR3 DNA sequence: TGCAGCGTTGAATATAGTCAGGGGGCCTACGAGCAGTACTTC.